This T cell receptor beta chain appears in the sequencing data of a study of blood T cell repertoires in COVID-19. On the study more broadly: COVID-19 samples from acute and convalescent phases originated in the United States, Italy and Spain.

Only in-frame clones appear in the TCRdb table, and some are missing; sequencing was by immunoSEQ multiplex PCR. The profile shows roughly 350,000 clones, roughly 86% of them singletons. The CDR3 contains 13 residues. Trimming took 1 base from V and 7 from J; bases not matched to a gene: 3. CDR1 is SNHLY, CDR2 FYNNEI, per germline. The chain links TRBV2 to TRBJ1-2; 7 positions match TRBD1. The clonotype originates from a woman aged 70-85 years with COVID-19, enrolled during active disease. The sequencing sample was made of peripheral blood. CDR3 DNA: TGTGCCAGCAGTGAAGAGACAGGGCCTGGCTACACCTTC. It is translated as CASSEETGPGYTF. The complete variable domain, with remaining parts taken from reference TRBV2 and TRBJ1-2, reads EPEVTQTPSHQVTQMGQEVILRCVPISNHLYFYWYRQILGQKVEFLVSFYNNEISEKSEIFDDQFSVERPDGSNFTLKIRSTKLEDSAMYFCASSEETGPGYTFGSGTRLTVV.